This TCR beta chain was identified during a study of shared clonotypes between healthy human individuals. Overall study findings and caveats: A generally larger estimated richness was seen in naive subsets than in memory subsets.

As for this clone: What it binds is not known.

Naive CD8 cells comprised CD45RO-negative, CCR7-positively selected cells, excluding terminally differentiated effector memory CD45RA+ cells. Original analysis: Filtering differed because ImmunoSEQ produced junction-only sequences that carried no quality scores. TCRdb keeps only in-frame clones here, not all; method: immunoSEQ multiplex PCR. Clonal size and the V and J genes are those of that table, whereas D and trimming came from the DNA. The table includes about 2.1 million clones, about 93% detected once. This CDR3 contains 16 residues. V lost 5 bases and J lost 5; bases outside the gene matches: 8. Germline-derived CDR1 and CDR2 are MNHEY and SMNVEV (reference sequence).

The sequenced sample consisted of naive CD8+ T cells from PBMCs. This sequence was found in a man between 18 and 29 years old in good health. Some clones in this sample may be carry-over from other donors' samples. The rearrangement uses TRBV27 and TRBJ2-5; 13 bases map to TRBD2. In DNA, the CDR3 is TGTGCCAGCAGTCAAACACTAGCGGGAGGGGATGAGACCCAGTACTTC. Protein sequence: CASSQTLAGGDETQYF.